Listed here are 8 T cell receptor beta chains from one sample, sequenced in a study of molecular identifiers for immune sequencing clone quantification. TCRdb ran MiXCR on the PCR reads and lists one entry per CDR3 protein. The sample gives approximately 500,000 distinct CDR3 sequences, around 23% of which show up once; approximately 0.8% is in the top ten. Sequenced material: naive CD8+ T cells from blood, with Jurkat cell RNA spiked in. This sample's subset: FACS-sorted CD8+CD4-CCR7+CD45RA+ naive T cells. The receptors shown here come from a human donor in good health. Some libraries in this study had Jurkat cell RNA spiked in.

This clonotype was recorded at least ten times. This chain uses TRBV7-2 with TRBJ1-1, with D maybe TRBD1 (6 bases). V lost 3 bases to trimming and J lost 11 bases, with 16 bases between them. Germline assignment: CDR1 SGHTA and CDR2 FQGNSA. The CDR3 is 13 residues long. For the CDR3, the DNA is TGTGCCAGCAGCTTGGTTGTTTCAGGGGATGCTTTCTTT. Translation: CASSLVVSGDAFF.

The chain has TRBV29-1 and TRBJ1-2, with 9 bases identical to TRBD1. Germline-derived CDR1 and CDR2 are SQVTM and ANQGSEA. Trimming took 7 bases from V and 6 from J; bases not matched to a gene: 9. The length of the CDR3 is 13 residues. The CDR3 spells CSATGGLDHGYTF. For the CDR3, the DNA is TGCAGCGCGACAGGGGGGCTAGACCATGGCTACACCTTC. The full variable domain, rest sourced from reference TRBV29-1 and TRBJ1-2, is SAVISQKPSRDICQRGTSLTIQCQVDSQVTMMFWYRQQPGQSLTLIATANQGSEATYESGFVIDKFPISRPNLTFSTLTVSNMSPEDSSIYLCSATGGLDHGYTFGSGTRLTVV.

To note about this clonotype: Given a much more abundant clone one base away, this may be a read error. The genes are TRBV2 and TRBJ1-1; no definite D call. The germline gives CDR1 SNHLY, CDR2 FYNNEI. This CDR3 is built from 12 residues. In DNA, the CDR3 is TGTGCCAGCAGTGAAGGACGGACTGATGCTTTCTTT. Protein product: CASSEGRTDAFF.

This clonotype was counted ten times or more. The chain employs TRBV28 and TRBJ2-6, with D unresolved. The CDR3 has 15 residues. Trimming pared 7 bases from V and 0 bases from J, leaving 10 bases between. Germline CDR1 MDHEN, CDR2 SYDVKM. CDR3 nucleotide sequence: TGTGCCAGCACCCTGGCTACCTCTGGGGCCAACGTCCTGACTTTC. Its translation is CASTLATSGANVLTF.

In its sample, this clonotype was seen many times. This chain links TRBV4-2 with TRBJ2-3; D ambiguous. V was shortened by 1 base and J by 2 bases, with 7 bases between the two germline ends. The CDR3 contains 14 residues. CDR1 LGHNA and CDR2 YNFKEQ come from the germline V gene. The CDR3 is CASSQVTATDTQYF. In nucleotides, the CDR3 is TGTGCCAGCAGCCAAGTTACTGCCACAGATACGCAGTATTTT.

This clonotype showed up just a few times. The chain is built from TRBV11-2 and TRBJ2-7; the D is unclear. This CDR3 comprises 13 residues. V was trimmed by 5 bases and J by 2 bases, leaving 10 bases between them. Germline V gene data show CDR1 as SGHAT and CDR2 as FQNNGV. In DNA form, the CDR3 reads TGTGCCAGCAGCCGTATAGTTCCCTACGAGCAGTACTTC. This codes for CASSRIVPYEQYF. Based on the CDR3 plus reference TRBV11-2 and TRBJ2-7, the full variable domain is EAGVAQSPRYKIIEKRQSVAFWCNPISGHATLYWYQQILGQGPKLLIQFQNNGVVDDSQLPKDRFSAERLKGVDSTLKIQPAKLEDSAVYLCASSRIVPYEQYFGPGTRLTVT.

At least ten counts were recorded for this clonotype. V gene TRBV20-1 combines with J gene TRBJ2-7, with TRBD2 matching 11 bases. Germline trimming cut 0 bases from V and 4 bases from J; bases unmatched to any gene: 11. CDR1 DFQATT and CDR2 SNEGSKA come from the germline V gene (reference sequence). CDR3 length equals 17 residues. The CDR3 DNA sequence: TGCAGTGCTAGAGATATAGCGGGGGGGCCGGATTATTACGAGCAGTACTTC. Translated: CSARDIAGGPDYYEQYF.

This clonotype was counted between two and nine times. This rearrangement joins TRBV5-4 to TRBJ1-1, with D uncertain. Trimming shortened V by 4 bases and J by 6 bases, and 16 bases separated the two germline ends. Germline-derived CDR1 and CDR2 are SGHNT and YYREEE (reference sequence). The length of the CDR3 is 14 residues. The CDR3 sequence: CASSDEVASPEAFF. CDR3 coding DNA: TGTGCCAGCAGCGACGAAGTAGCGTCCCCTGAAGCTTTCTTT.